This entry lists 20 T cell receptor beta chains sequenced from one sample in a study of PD-1 blockade in classical Hodgkin lymphoma. Every one of the patients relapsed after autologous stem cell transplantation (brentuximab vedotin exposure was variable). Using immunoSEQ multiplex PCR, the repertoire was profiled, and TCRdb retains in-frame clones only, with some absent. The sample has 25,000 to 30,000 clones; around four fifths are singletons. The sample in question was peripheral blood mononuclear cells (PBMCs), obtained before the second cycle of nivolumab. These receptors were collected from a human donor with classical Hodgkin lymphoma.

The gene calls are TRBV30 and TRBJ1-5; TRBD1 matches 11 bases. Losses at the gene ends were 3 bases for V and 4 bases for J; bases not matched to a gene: 5. The germline gives CDR1 GTSNPN, CDR2 SVGIG (reference sequence). The CDR3 contains 15 residues. CDR3 sequence reads: CAWSAGTGGNQPQHF. CDR3 coding DNA: TGTGCCTGGAGCGCCGGGACAGGGGGAAATCAGCCCCAGCATTTT.

CDR3 coding DNA: TGTGCCAGCAGCTTAGCCCAGGCCGCCTATAATTCACCCCTCCACTTT. As protein: CASSLAQAAYNSPLHF. The chain recombines TRBV7-2 with TRBJ1-6; no clear D. V was trimmed by 0 bases and J by 2 bases, leaving 8 bases between them. Per the germline V gene, CDR1 is SGHTA and CDR2 is FQGNSA. The length of the CDR3 is 16 residues. Full variable domain (missing parts from reference TRBV7-2 and TRBJ1-6): GAGVSQSPSNKVTEKGKDVELRCDPISGHTALYWYRQSLGQGLEFLIYFQGNSAPDKSGLPSDRFSAERTGGSVSTLTIQRTQQEDSAVYLCASSLAQAAYNSPLHFGNGTRLTVT.

This rearrangement joins TRBV19 to TRBJ2-2, with 8 positions matching TRBD2. From germline, CDR1 is LNHDA and CDR2 SQIVND (reference sequence). V was pared by 3 bases and J by 4 bases, with 7 bases of the junction left unmatched. CDR3 length: 16 amino acids. CDR3 amino acids: CASSIRTSRSTGELFF. DNA of the CDR3: TGTGCCAGTAGTATTAGGACTAGCCGCAGCACCGGGGAGCTGTTTTTT.

The chain is built from TRBV6-6 and TRBJ1-1; 9 nucleotides agree with TRBD1. The CDR3 has 14 residues. With V trimmed by 6 bases and J by 6 bases, 8 bases remained unmatched. Germline V gene data show CDR1 as MNHNY and CDR2 as SVGAGI (reference sequence). The CDR3 bases are TGTGCCAGCAGGAGGGACAGGGAGTCGTCTGAAGCTTTCTTT. This translates into CASRRDRESSEAFF.

V is TRBV2 and J is TRBJ1-3, with 7 nucleotides matching TRBD1. The CDR3 sequence is 16 residues long. Germline V gene lookup returns CDR1 SNHLY and CDR2 FYNNEI. J gave up 2 bases and V 10 bases, and 14 bases lay outside the gene matches. CDR3 in DNA: TGTGCCATCTTACGGGGATTCGGGACAGCTGGAAACACCATATATTTT. It translates to CAILRGFGTAGNTIYF.

J is TRBJ2-1 and V is TRBV11-3; TRBD2 matches at 11 bases. The V gene end was trimmed by 3 bases and the J gene end by 6 bases; junction bases not matched to a gene: 4. This CDR3 has 15 amino acids. Germline V gene data show CDR1 as SGHNT and CDR2 as YENEEA. The CDR3 DNA follows: TGTGCCAGCAGCTTCGTAGCGGGGGGGCTCAATGAGCAGTTCTTC. Translating it yields CASSFVAGGLNEQFF.

The chain combines TRBV7-8 with TRBJ1-5, with 9 bases identical to TRBD1. Germline values: CDR1 SGHVS, CDR2 FQNEAQ. CDR3 length: 16 amino acids. With 5 bases clipped from V and 1 base from J, the junction kept 6 bases outside the gene matches. The chain's CDR3 is CASSPRTGASNQPQHF. In nucleotides, the CDR3 is TGTGCCAGCAGCCCCAGGACAGGGGCGAGCAATCAGCCCCAGCATTTT.

The gene calls are TRBV5-3 and TRBJ1-1, with 7 bases matching TRBD1. TRBV5-3 falls under the ORF class, with uncertain function. V dropped 4 bases and J dropped 5; count of bases not matched to a gene: 8. The length of the CDR3 is 14 residues. The CDR3 is CARSPKRQGTEAFF. CDR3 coding DNA: TGTGCCAGAAGCCCCAAAAGACAGGGAACTGAAGCTTTCTTT.

The chain combines TRBV9 with TRBJ2-7; possible D gene TRBD2, 6 bases. The germline V gene encodes CDR1 SGDLS and CDR2 YYNGEE. V lost 0 bases, J lost 2 bases, and 12 bases lay in between. The CDR3 covers 15 residues. CDR3 region: CASSVDASETYEQYF. CDR3 nucleotides: TGTGCCAGCAGCGTAGATGCTAGCGAAACCTACGAGCAGTACTTC.

The chain couples TRBV19 to TRBJ2-3; 8 nucleotides align to TRBD1. Germline V gene lookup returns CDR1 LNHDA and CDR2 SQIVND (reference sequence). V was clipped by 8 bases and J by 2 bases; unmatched bases: 9. There are 15 residues in the CDR3. In DNA form, the CDR3 reads TGTGCCAGTCGGACTACAGGGGGTTTCACAGATACGCAGTATTTT. It translates to CASRTTGGFTDTQYF.

In its sample, this clone ranks as medium-sized. The CDR3 loop is CASSQLSPFGQGSNYPSYEQYF. The CDR3 DNA is TGTGCCAGCAGTCAACTATCCCCCTTCGGACAGGGATCCAATTATCCCTCCTACGAGCAGTACTTC. This chain joins TRBV27 and TRBJ2-7, with 8 bases aligning to TRBD1. The CDR3 has 22 residues. Trimming removed 5 bases from V and 0 bases from J; junction bases left unmatched: 27. The germline V gene encodes CDR1 MNHEY and CDR2 SMNVEV (reference sequence).

The V call is TRBV2, the J call TRBJ1-5; D unresolved. The V and J ends lost 7 bases and 3 bases respectively, with 13 bases between them. CDR1 is SNHLY, CDR2 FYNNEI, per germline. The CDR3 runs 14 residues. CDR3 in amino acids: CASKPDGSNQPQHF. For the CDR3, the DNA is TGTGCCAGCAAACCAGACGGATCCAATCAGCCCCAGCATTTT.

The rearrangement uses TRBV5-6 and TRBJ1-1; no definite D call. The ends were cut back, 1 base at V and 4 bases at J, with 8 bases in the middle. Germline V lookup: CDR1 SGHDT, CDR2 YYEEEE. The CDR3 consists of 13 residues. The CDR3, as DNA: TGTGCCAGCAGCTTGAAACGGGGCACTGAAGCTTTCTTT. It encodes CASSLKRGTEAFF.

This chain links TRBV27 with TRBJ2-1, with 11 nucleotides matching TRBD2. With 5 bases clipped from V and 6 bases from J, the junction kept 15 bases outside the gene matches. CDR1 and CDR2 (germline): MNHEY, SMNVEV (reference sequence). The CDR3 loop spans 18 amino acids. As DNA, the CDR3 is TGTGCCAGCAGTGCCCAGGGGGAGTTAGCGGGAGGGTTCAATGAGCAGTTCTTC. Its protein product is CASSAQGELAGGFNEQFF.

This chain connects TRBV6-6 to TRBJ1-2; D gene uncertain. The CDR3 is 14 residues long. Germline V gives CDR1 MNHNY, CDR2 SVGAGI (reference sequence). Trimming shortened V by 2 bases and J by 4 bases, and 11 bases separated the two germline ends. CDR3 sequence reads: CASSYSRDLYGYTF. CDR3 nucleotide sequence: TGTGCCAGCAGTTACAGCCGGGATCTCTATGGCTACACCTTC.

The V gene is TRBV7-9, the J gene TRBJ1-3; 8 nucleotides align to TRBD1. The CDR3 consists of 16 residues. Looked up from germline, CDR1 is SEHNR and CDR2 is FQNEAQ (reference sequence). The J segment lost 2 bases and the V segment lost 4 bases, leaving 7 bases of the junction unmatched. The CDR3 nucleotides are TGTGCCAGCAGCTCCATTACAGGGGGAGCTGGAAACACCATATATTTT. This encodes CASSSITGGAGNTIYF.

The chain recombines TRBV30 with TRBJ1-2; no definite D call. Trimming removed 2 bases from V and 4 bases from J, with 11 bases in between. The germline V gene has CDR1 GTSNPN and CDR2 SVGIG (reference sequence). This CDR3 contains 13 residues. The CDR3 coding sequence is TGTGCCTGGAGTCTGGGCCAACCCTATGGCTACACCTTC. This gives the protein CAWSLGQPYGYTF.

The chain couples TRBV15 to TRBJ2-7; 10 bases agree with TRBD1. After removal of 7 bases from V and 4 bases from J, the junction contained 4 bases not matched to a gene. The CDR3 has 13 amino acids. In germline, CDR1 is LNHNV, CDR2 YYDKDF (reference sequence). CDR3 nucleotides: TGTGCCACCAACCGGGACAGGGGATACGAGCAGTACTTC. This codes for CATNRDRGYEQYF. Together with reference TRBV15 and TRBJ2-7, the CDR3 gives the full variable domain: DAMVIQNPRYQVTQFGKPVTLSCSQTLNHNVMYWYQQKSSQAPKLLFHYYDKDFNNEADTPDNFQSRRPNTSFCFLDIRSPGLGDTAMYLCATNRDRGYEQYFGPGTRLTVT.

The chain recombines TRBV30 with TRBJ2-7; the D gene is possibly TRBD2 (6 bases). This CDR3 comprises 14 residues. With 0 bases removed from V and 5 bases from J, the gap between germline ends came to 14 bases. Germline CDR1 reads GTSNPN; CDR2 reads SVGIG (reference sequence). The CDR3 coding sequence is TGTGCCTGGAGTGTATTAAGTGGGAGGAACGAGCAGTACTTC. This encodes CAWSVLSGRNEQYF.

The rearrangement uses TRBV6-5 and TRBJ1-2; D may be TRBD1 (6 bases). CDR1 and CDR2 from the germline V gene are MNHEY and SVGAGI. Trimming took off 11 bases at V and 4 bases at J, with 20 bases between the two ends. The CDR3 is made up of 14 amino acids. The CDR3 loop is CASTREDRPYGYTF. In nucleotides, the CDR3 is TGTGCCTCCACTCGTGAAGACAGGCCCTATGGCTACACCTTC.